Sequencing of this T cell receptor beta chain was carried out in a study of T cell changes during pregnancy in multiple sclerosis. Profiled with immunoSEQ multiplex PCR; TCRdb holds only in-frame clones, not every one. The sample records just under 65,000 clones, 95% to 97% being singletons. V was pared by 5 bases and J by 3 bases, with 15 bases of the junction left unmatched. The CDR3 is 18 amino acids. Germline V gene lookup returns CDR1 SNHLY and CDR2 FYNNEI. The gene calls are TRBV2 and TRBJ2-7; 11 nucleotides agree with TRBD2. The clonotype comes from a female donor with multiple sclerosis, enrolled in a pregnancy study. This specimen was CD8+ T cells from peripheral blood mononuclear cells, taken after pregnancy. The CDR3 bases are TGTGCCAGCAGTCCTAATAGCGGGAGGGCCCTCTTCGGCTACGAGCAGTACTTC. Protein product: CASSPNSGRALFGYEQYF.